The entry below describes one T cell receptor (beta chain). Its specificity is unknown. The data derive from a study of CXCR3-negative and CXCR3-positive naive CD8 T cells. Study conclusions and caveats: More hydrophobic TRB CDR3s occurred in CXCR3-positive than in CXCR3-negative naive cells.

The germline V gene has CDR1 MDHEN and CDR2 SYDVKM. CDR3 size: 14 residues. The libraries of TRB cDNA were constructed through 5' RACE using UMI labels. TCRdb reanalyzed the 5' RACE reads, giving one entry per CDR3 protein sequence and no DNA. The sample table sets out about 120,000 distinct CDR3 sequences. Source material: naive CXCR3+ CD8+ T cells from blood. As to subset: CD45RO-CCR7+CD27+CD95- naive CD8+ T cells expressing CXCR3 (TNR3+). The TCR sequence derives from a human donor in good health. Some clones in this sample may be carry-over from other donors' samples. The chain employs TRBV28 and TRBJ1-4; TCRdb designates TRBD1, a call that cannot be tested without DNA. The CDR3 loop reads CASSPRTGDEKLFF.